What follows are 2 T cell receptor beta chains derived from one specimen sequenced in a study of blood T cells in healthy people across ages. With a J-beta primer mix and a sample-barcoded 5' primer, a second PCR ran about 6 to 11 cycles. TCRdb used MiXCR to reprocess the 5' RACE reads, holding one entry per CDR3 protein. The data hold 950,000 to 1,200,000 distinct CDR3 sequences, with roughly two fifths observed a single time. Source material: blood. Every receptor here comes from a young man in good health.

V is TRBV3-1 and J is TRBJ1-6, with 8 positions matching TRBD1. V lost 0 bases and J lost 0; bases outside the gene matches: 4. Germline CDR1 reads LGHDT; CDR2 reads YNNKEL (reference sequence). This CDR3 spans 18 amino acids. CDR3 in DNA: TGTGCCAGCAGCCAAGATGAGACAGGGGTCTCCTATAATTCACCCCTCCACTTT. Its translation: CASSQDETGVSYNSPLHF.

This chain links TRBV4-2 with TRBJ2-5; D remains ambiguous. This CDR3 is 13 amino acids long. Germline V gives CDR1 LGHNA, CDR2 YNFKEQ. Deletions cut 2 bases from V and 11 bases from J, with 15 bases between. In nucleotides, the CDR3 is TGTGCCAGCAGCCAAATCTCCACCAATGAGCAGTACTTC. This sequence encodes CASSQISTNEQYF.